This T cell receptor (beta chain) derives from a study of blood T cells in healthy people across ages. Germline values: CDR1 LGHNA, CDR2 YSLEER. With 0 bases removed from V and 4 bases from J, the gap between germline ends came to 12 bases. This CDR3 contains 15 residues. The authors ran a second PCR of roughly 6 to 12 cycles using a sample-barcoded 5' primer and a J-beta primer mix. TCRdb reanalysed the 5' RACE reads using MiXCR and keeps one entry per CDR3 protein. The data contain 950,000 to 1,200,000 distinct CDR3 sequences, around two fifths of them singletons. In its sample, this clonotype was seen a few times. Peripheral blood was drawn, ten milliliters per donor.

The specimen was blood. The gene calls are TRBV4-3 and TRBJ1-2, with D possibly TRBD1 on 6 matching bases. This TCR was sampled from a man aged 18 to 29 in good health. DNA for the CDR3: TGCGCCAGCAGCCAAGAAACGGGGGCCTCCTATGGCTACACCTTC. This translates into CASSQETGASYGYTF.